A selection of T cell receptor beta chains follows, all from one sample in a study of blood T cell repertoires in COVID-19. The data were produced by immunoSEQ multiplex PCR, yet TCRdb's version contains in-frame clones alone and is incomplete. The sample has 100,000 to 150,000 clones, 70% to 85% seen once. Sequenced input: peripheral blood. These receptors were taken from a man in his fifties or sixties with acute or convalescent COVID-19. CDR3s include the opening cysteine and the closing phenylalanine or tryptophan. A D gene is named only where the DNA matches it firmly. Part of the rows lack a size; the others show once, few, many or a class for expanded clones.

TGTGCCAGCAGTTTAATGGCCATTTCGAACACCGGGGAGCTGTTTTTT CASSLMAISNTGELFF TRBJ2-2 TRBV27 . .
TGTGCCTGGAGTGTTGGCAGGGTAAGGTCTGGGGCCAACGTCCTGACTTTC CAWSVGRVRSGANVLTF TRBJ2-6 TRBV30 . .
TGTGCCAGCAGTCCAGACAGGGACGGATGGTATGAAAAACTGTTTTTT CASSPDRDGWYEKLFF TRBJ1-4 TRBV2 . TRBD1
TGTGCCAGCAGCCCCGGGAGAGGGCCCAAGGGCTACACCTTC CASSPGRGPKGYTF TRBJ1-2 TRBV6-6 few .
TGCGCCAGCAGCCGGACCGGGACAGCGGATTTCTACGAGCAGTACTTC CASSRTGTADFYEQYF TRBJ2-7 TRBV5-1 once TRBD1
TGTGCCAGCAGCTTAGATCGCGGTCAGCCCCAGCATTTT CASSLDRGQPQHF TRBJ1-5 TRBV11-2 . .
TGCGCCAGCAGCCAGGGCGAGGGGGTAAGCAATCAGCCCCAGCATTTT CASSQGEGVSNQPQHF TRBJ1-5 TRBV4-1 once .
TGTGCCAGCAGCTTATCAGCAGCGGCAATCTATGGCTACACCTTC CASSLSAAAIYGYTF TRBJ1-2 TRBV11-2 . .
TGTGCCAGCAGCTTGGTAGGACTAGCGGGGGACGAGCAGTACTTC CASSLVGLAGDEQYF TRBJ2-7 TRBV5-4 . TRBD2
TGTGCCAGCAGCGGTAGCGGGAGCTTGTCCGAGCAGTACTTC CASSGSGSLSEQYF TRBJ2-7 TRBV9 once TRBD2
TGTGCCTGGAGCGGGACAGGGGGCACTGAAGCTTTCTTT CAWSGTGGTEAFF TRBJ1-1 TRBV30 few TRBD1